This TCR beta chain was sequenced in a study of Ad26.COV2.S vaccination and SARS-CoV-2 variants. Study-level background: Trial arm assignment for the donor was COV1001 Ad26.COV2.S.

The V and J ends lost 7 bases and 7 bases respectively, with 7 bases between them. Germline-derived CDR1 and CDR2 are LNHDA and SQIVND (reference sequence). This CDR3 is 11 amino acids long. The treatment: some 19 received Ad26.COV2.S at low or high dose, single or two shots; 5 received placebo; per-sample allocation not given. Sampling was done on day 63 after the first vaccine or placebo injection. Repertoires were generated with immunoSEQ multiplex PCR, while TCRdb's copy carries only in-frame clones and drops some. Here the sample spans about 480,000 clones, around 85% being singletons. The source was peripheral blood, collected in a trial of Ad26.COV2.S vaccine versus placebo. This chain joins TRBV19 and TRBJ1-4; the D is unclear. This TCR came from a person aged 18-60 years who received the Ad26.COV2.S COVID-19 vaccine or a placebo. This CDR3 is CASTQGEKLFF. Here the CDR3 DNA reads TGTGCCAGTACACAAGGTGAAAAACTGTTTTTT.